This T cell receptor (beta chain) comes out of a study of glioma-infiltrating T cells. Findings and caveats of the study: Only very few CDR3 sequences appeared in both tissue and blood. Non-neoplastic patients had below-expected tissue-blood divergence, while all gliomas exceeded expectation.

For this clonotype: Its specificity is not known.

This CDR3 has 16 residues. Unmatched junction bases numbered 6, after V lost 0 bases and J lost 6 bases. Per germline, CDR1 LGHNA and CDR2 YNFKEQ. TCR alpha and beta CDR3 regions were amplified from RNA using iRepertoire nested multiplex PCR. For one-step reverse transcription and amplification, about 90-450 ng of tissue mRNA or PBMC total RNA was used. In TCRdb, the multiplex PCR reads were re-called with MiXCR into one record per CDR3 protein. This table has around 1,800 distinct CDR3 sequences, 25% to 35% appearing once. The sequence came from a human donor with low-grade glioma or glioblastoma, undergoing nonglioma brain surgery, or in good health (not recorded which). Sequenced input: glioma tissue, nonneoplastic brain tissue, or PBMCs (not recorded which). The chain couples TRBV4-2 to TRBJ1-5, with 9 bases aligning to TRBD1. The CDR3 spells CASSQEGDRVGQPQHF. The CDR3 DNA reads TGTGCCAGCAGCCAAGAAGGGGACAGGGTAGGTCAGCCCCAGCATTTT.